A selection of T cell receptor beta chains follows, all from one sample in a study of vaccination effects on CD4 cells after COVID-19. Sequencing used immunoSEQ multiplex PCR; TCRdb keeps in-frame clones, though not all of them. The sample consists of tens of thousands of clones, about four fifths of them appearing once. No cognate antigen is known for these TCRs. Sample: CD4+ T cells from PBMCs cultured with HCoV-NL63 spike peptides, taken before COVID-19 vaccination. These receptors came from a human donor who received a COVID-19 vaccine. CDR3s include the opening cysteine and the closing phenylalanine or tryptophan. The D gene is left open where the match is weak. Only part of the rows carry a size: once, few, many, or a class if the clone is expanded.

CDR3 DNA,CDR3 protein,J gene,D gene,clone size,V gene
TGTGCCAGCAGCCTCCCGACTAGCGGGGGGCGGGATACGCAGTATTTT,CASSLPTSGGRDTQYF,TRBJ2-3,TRBD2,once,TRBV3-1/TRBV3-2
TGTGCCAGCAGTCCCCCCACAGGTTACGGCTATGGCTACACCTTC,CASSPPTGYGYGYTF,TRBJ1-2,.,.,TRBV6-5
TGCAGTGCTAGCGTAACCTCCACGCAGTATTTT,CSASVTSTQYF,TRBJ2-3,.,.,TRBV20-1
TGTGCCTGGAGCCGGGACAGGGGGTCGGTAAGGAACACCGGGGAGCTGTTTTTT,CAWSRDRGSVRNTGELFF,TRBJ2-2,TRBD1,.,TRBV30
TGTGCCAGCAGCTTAGAGCCTAGCGGGGGGGCAAGTGAGCAGTTCTTC,CASSLEPSGGASEQFF,TRBJ2-1,TRBD2,.,TRBV11-2
TGTGCCAGTGGAACAGGGGGCGCATTCCTCGGCTACACCTTC,CASGTGGAFLGYTF,TRBJ1-2,TRBD1,.,TRBV6-5
TGTGCCAGCAGGGAGGACAGGGTCACCAATGAGCAGTTCTTC,CASREDRVTNEQFF,TRBJ2-1,TRBD1,few,TRBV28
TGTGCCAGCAGTGCATTAGCGACAGGGTTGGGTCAGCCCCAGCATTTT,CASSALATGLGQPQHF,TRBJ1-5,TRBD1,.,TRBV27
TGTGCCTGGAGTGCTTTTGTTGGGGATACGCAGTATTTT,CAWSAFVGDTQYF,TRBJ2-3,.,.,TRBV30
TGTGCCAGCAGCCTGCGGATGAACACTGAAGCTTTCTTT,CASSLRMNTEAFF,TRBJ1-1,.,.,TRBV7-2
TGTGCCAGTAGTATTAAGAGTGCTGAAGCTTTCTTT,CASSIKSAEAFF,TRBJ1-1,.,few,TRBV19
TGTGCCTCCTGGGGTGGGACGCCCCCGGCCGGGGAGCTGTTTTTT,CASWGGTPPAGELFF,TRBJ2-2,.,.,TRBV10-3
TGTGCCAGCAGTTACCCCTCTTCCGGGTCGGGTGAAAAACTGTTTTTT,CASSYPSSGSGEKLFF,TRBJ1-4,.,.,TRBV6-6
TGCGCCAGCAGCCAAGTGAGTGCTGGTGGCACAGATACGCAGTATTTT,CASSQVSAGGTDTQYF,TRBJ2-3,.,.,TRBV4-1
TGTGCCACCAGCAGCGAACCCGGGAGACTTGGAAACACCATATATTTT,CATSSEPGRLGNTIYF,TRBJ1-3,.,.,TRBV15
TGTGCCAGCTCACCTGTCCAGTCGAACACCGGGGAGCTGTTTTTT,CASSPVQSNTGELFF,TRBJ2-2,.,few,TRBV18
TGCGCCAGCAGCTTCGGACCCACGGGCGAGACCCAGTACTTC,CASSFGPTGETQYF,TRBJ2-5,.,.,TRBV5-1
TGCGCCAGCAGCACAGGACAGGGAGGTTATGGCTACACCTTC,CASSTGQGGYGYTF,TRBJ1-2,TRBD1,.,TRBV5-1
TGTGCCAGTAGTATTCTGCGTTATGATAATTCACCCCTCCACTTT,CASSILRYDNSPLHF,TRBJ1-6,.,.,TRBV19
TGTGCCAGCAGTGAAACGGTGGGGACTCCACGGAATTATGGCTACACCTTC,CASSETVGTPRNYGYTF,TRBJ1-2,.,.,TRBV2
TGTGCCAGCAGCTTTGGGGGGTATGGCTACACCTTC,CASSFGGYGYTF,TRBJ1-2,.,few,TRBV7-9
TGTGCTAGTGGGATTTCTGGGGCCAACGTCCTGACTTTC,CASGISGANVLTF,TRBJ2-6,.,.,TRBV12-5
TGTGCCACCAGCAGAGAGGGAGGTTTAGATACGCAGTATTTT,CATSREGGLDTQYF,TRBJ2-3,.,.,TRBV15
TGTGCCAGCAGTGCAATCGCCGGCACTGAAGCTTTCTTT,CASSAIAGTEAFF,TRBJ1-1,.,.,TRBV6-4
TGTGCCAGCAGCGAGGGGCTGCGGGGGGCGATGTCCTATGGCTACACCTTC,CASSEGLRGAMSYGYTF,TRBJ1-2,.,few,TRBV7-9
TGTGCCAGCAGTGAAACGCGGACGTCCTACAATGAGCAGTTCTTC,CASSETRTSYNEQFF,TRBJ2-1,.,.,TRBV6-1
TGCGCCAGCAGCTTGGCGGGAGAGAACCAAGAGACCCAGTACTTC,CASSLAGENQETQYF,TRBJ2-5,.,.,TRBV5-1
TGTGCCAGCAGCGCCGAGAGCCTAGCCCTTACAGGTTTCGGCTATGGCTACACCTTC,CASSAESLALTGFGYGYTF,TRBJ1-2,.,.,TRBV9
TGTGCCAGTAGTGAGAGACAGGGTCTGGGGACCCAGTACTTC,CASSERQGLGTQYF,TRBJ2-5,TRBD1,.,TRBV19
TGCGCCAGCAGCTTCAACGGACAGAACACTGAAGCTTTCTTT,CASSFNGQNTEAFF,TRBJ1-1,.,.,TRBV5-1
TGTGCCAGCAGGGCCGGGACAGGCTATGGCTACACCTTC,CASRAGTGYGYTF,TRBJ1-2,TRBD1,.,TRBV6-6
TGTGCCAGCAGCTCGACCGGGACAGCGAACACCGGGGAGCTGTTTTTT,CASSSTGTANTGELFF,TRBJ2-2,TRBD1,few,TRBV7-3
TGTGCCAGCAGTCCCCCCGGGCTCTTCAATCAGCCCCAGCATTTT,CASSPPGLFNQPQHF,TRBJ1-5,.,.,TRBV28
TGTGCCAGCAGCCAAGGGGGCTCTGGGGCCAACGTCCTGACTTTC,CASSQGGSGANVLTF,TRBJ2-6,.,.,TRBV3-1/TRBV3-2
TGTGCCAGCAGCCAAGTTGAGCGGACCCAGTACTTC,CASSQVERTQYF,TRBJ2-5,.,.,TRBV3-1/TRBV3-2
TGTGCCACCAGCAGAGATGGTGGGTTGGGCTACACCTTC,CATSRDGGLGYTF,TRBJ1-2,.,few,TRBV15
TGTGCCAGCAGTACACGCGGGGGAGAGACCCAGTACTTC,CASSTRGGETQYF,TRBJ2-5,TRBD2,.,TRBV6-5
TGTGCCAGCAGCCAAGCGAGGACTCAAGAGACCCAGTACTTC,CASSQARTQETQYF,TRBJ2-5,.,.,TRBV3-1/TRBV3-2
TGTGCCAGCTCACCCTCAGGGGGTCCAGATACGCAGTATTTT,CASSPSGGPDTQYF,TRBJ2-3,TRBD1,.,TRBV18
TGCGCCAGCAGCTCTACAGGGGGGAACACTGAAGCTTTCTTT,CASSSTGGNTEAFF,TRBJ1-1,TRBD1,few,TRBV5-1
TGCGCCAGCAGCACCGGACGGAGCACAGATACGCAGTATTTT,CASSTGRSTDTQYF,TRBJ2-3,.,once,TRBV5-1